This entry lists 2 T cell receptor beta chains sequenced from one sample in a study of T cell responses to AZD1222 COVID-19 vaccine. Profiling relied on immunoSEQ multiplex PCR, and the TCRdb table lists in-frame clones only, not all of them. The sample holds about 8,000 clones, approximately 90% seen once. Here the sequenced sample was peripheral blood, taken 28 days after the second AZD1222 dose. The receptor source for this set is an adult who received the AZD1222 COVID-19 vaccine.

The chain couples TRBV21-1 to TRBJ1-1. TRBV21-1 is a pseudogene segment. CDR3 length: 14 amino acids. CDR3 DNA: TGTGCCAGCAGCAAGGAAGGCGCCGGGGTCGGTGGTTTCTTT. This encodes CASSKEGAGVGGFF.

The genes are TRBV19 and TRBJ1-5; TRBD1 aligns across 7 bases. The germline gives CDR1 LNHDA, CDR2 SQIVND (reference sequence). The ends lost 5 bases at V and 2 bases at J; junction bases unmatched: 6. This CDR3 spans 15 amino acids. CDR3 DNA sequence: TGTGCCAGTAGTTTGGGACAGCGACGCAATCAGCCCCAGCATTTT. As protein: CASSLGQRRNQPQHF.